One sample yielded the 3 T cell receptor beta chains listed below, sequenced in a study of blood T cells in healthy people across ages. Through a sample-barcoded 5' primer and a J-beta primer mix, a second PCR was run for about 6 to 11 cycles. From the 5' RACE reads, TCRdb called clonotypes with MiXCR, one entry per CDR3 protein. The sample consists of fewer than 950,000 distinct CDR3 sequences, about 53% of them appearing once. The sequenced material came from blood. The receptor source for this set is a man at least 80 years old in good health.

This chain connects TRBV5-1 to TRBJ2-1, with a weak D call TRBD2 (6 bases). The CDR3 covers 15 residues. CDR1 SGHRS and CDR2 YFSETQ come from the germline V gene. V was shortened by 4 bases and J by 5 bases, with 16 bases between the two germline ends. The CDR3 coding sequence is TGCGCCAGCAGCCCTAGTCCTAGCGTTAACAATGAGCAGTTCTTC. This encodes CASSPSPSVNNEQFF.

This clonotype was seen ten or more times. The V call is TRBV6-1, the J call TRBJ2-1, with D perhaps matching TRBD2 (5 bases). The CDR3 runs to 17 residues. Trimming left V 2 bases short and J 3 bases short, with 17 bases between. The germline gives CDR1 MNHNS, CDR2 SASEGT. The CDR3 protein is CASSEFFGSAIYNEQFF. The CDR3 coding sequence is TGTGCCAGCAGTGAATTTTTTGGTAGCGCCATCTACAATGAGCAGTTCTTC.

The V gene is TRBV24-1, the J gene TRBJ2-5, with 8 positions matching TRBD1. The last part of the DNA fits TRBJ2-7 better; the J call may be wrong. The CDR3 contains 13 residues. Germline assignment: CDR1 KGHDR and CDR2 SFDVKD. This CDR3 reads CATSDWDRSEQYF. In DNA, the CDR3 is TGTGCCACCAGTGACTGGGACAGGAGCGAGCAGTACTTC.